This T cell receptor (beta chain) was captured by sequencing in a study of CD8+CD57+ T cells in acquired aplastic anemia. Study at large: Sorted CD4+ and CD8+ cell DNA averaged approximately 3.4 ug. Sequencing produced an average of about 11 million reads per healthy donor for CD4+ cells. Study-wide points: Patients had around 30 CD8+ CDR3 sequences in common with controls (the shared set). Simpson's diversity of CD8+ cells was not significantly different in patients compared with controls.

The CDR3 covers 15 residues. V lost 4 bases, J lost 5 bases, and 4 bases stayed unmatched. The germline V gene has CDR1 SGHVS and CDR2 FQNEAQ. On this clonotype: The target antigen is unknown.

Genomic DNA constituted the template upon which TCR beta VDJ and CDR3 profiling was performed. Each CDR3 protein is one row after TCRdb ran MiXCR on the reads. The sample includes 65,000 to 85,000 distinct CDR3 sequences, roughly half of them seen just once. The rearrangement joins TRBV7-8 to TRBJ2-5; the match to TRBD2 covers 13 bases. This TCR was recovered from a human donor in good health, serving as a control. The sample consisted of sorted CD4+, CD8+, or CD8+CD57+ T cells (not recorded which) from PBMCs. The CDR3: CASSYGTSGMETQYF. The CDR3 nucleotides read TGTGCCAGCAGCTACGGGACTAGCGGGATGGAGACCCAGTACTTC.